Presented here are 21 T cell receptor beta chains from one specimen sequenced in a study of T cells in Graves' hyperthyroidism and ophthalmopathy. What was amplified from RNA transcripts were TCR beta CDR3 regions. A set of HTBI primers served as the primers for a first-round RT-PCR of the TCR CDR3. TCRdb independently ran MiXCR on the multiplex PCR reads; one entry per CDR3 protein. The table lists approximately 300,000 distinct CDR3 sequences, roughly 20% of them singletons. The sequenced sample was blood. Receptors originate from a middle-aged man with Graves' ophthalmopathy.

On this clonotype itself: With a much larger clone just one base away, this may be a read error. The rearrangement joins TRBV28 to TRBJ1-5, with D perhaps matching TRBD1 (5 bases). This CDR3 spans 13 amino acids. Germline V gene lookup returns CDR1 MDHEN and CDR2 SYDVKM. Trimming pared 10 bases from V and 3 bases from J, leaving 13 bases between. In DNA, the CDR3 is TGTGCCACCCGCCGGGGGAACAATCAGCCCCAGCATTTT. Its translation is CATRRGNNQPQHF.

This clonotype was picked up many times. The chain carries TRBV6-1 and TRBJ1-2; no reliable D call. This CDR3 has 14 residues. Germline CDR1 reads MNHNS; CDR2 reads SASEGT. V lost 6 bases and J 7 bases, leaving 18 bases between the germline ends. In DNA, the CDR3 is TGTGCCAGCAGCGCCGAGAAGGGCGTCGGTGGCTACACCTTC. As protein: CASSAEKGVGGYTF.

CDR3 sequence: CASSLVGHTDTQYF. CDR3 DNA sequence: TGTGCCAGCAGCTTGGTCGGACACACAGATACGCAGTATTTT. The chain recombines TRBV5-4 with TRBJ2-3, with D maybe TRBD1 (5 bases). The length of the CDR3 is 14 residues. CDR1 is SGHNT and CDR2 is YYREEE in the germline V gene (reference sequence). Trimming removed 0 bases from V and 2 bases from J, with 7 bases in between.

This sequence joins TRBV4-2 and TRBJ2-1; no clear D. V gave up 2 bases and J gave up 9 bases, with 8 bases separating them. Per germline, CDR1 LGHNA and CDR2 YNFKEQ. CDR3 length: 12 amino acids. CDR3 sequence reads: CASSQPVVEQFF. The CDR3 region has the DNA TGTGCCAGCAGCCAACCTGTGGTTGAGCAGTTCTTC.

In this sample, this clonotype turned up a few times. The chain uses TRBV6-8 and TRBJ2-1, with a possible D match to TRBD2 (5 bases). Looked up from germline, CDR1 is MNHGY and CDR2 is SAAAGT. The CDR3 runs 11 residues. The V end was cut by 11 bases, the J end by 4 bases, with 9 bases between. CDR3 residues: CAGGRYNEQFF. The CDR3 region has the DNA TGTGCCGGAGGAAGGTACAATGAGCAGTTCTTC.

This clonotype showed up many times. In nucleotides, the CDR3 is TGTGCCAGCAGCCAAACAGGGGGGGGATACGAGCAGTACTTC. Its protein is CASSQTGGGYEQYF. The chain recombines TRBV11-2 with TRBJ2-7; D perhaps matches TRBD1 (8 bases). The CDR3 has 14 residues. Germline V CDR1 and CDR2: SGHAT, FQNNGV. V gave up 5 bases and J gave up 4 bases, with 15 bases separating them.

The chain joins TRBV6-4 to TRBJ2-3, with D perhaps matching TRBD2 (6 bases). The CDR3 is 14 amino acids. V lost 6 bases, J lost 5 bases, and 15 bases lay in between. Germline V CDR1 and CDR2: MRHNA, SNTAGT. Here the CDR3 reads CASSLSGVRDTQYF. The CDR3 bases are TGTGCCAGCAGCCTTAGCGGAGTCCGAGATACGCAGTATTTT.

The sample holds many counts of this clonotype. The chain recombines TRBV28 with TRBJ2-3; 10 bases align to TRBD2. The germline V gene encodes CDR1 MDHEN and CDR2 SYDVKM. The CDR3 runs 18 residues. V dropped 7 bases and J dropped 2; count of bases not matched to a gene: 15. The CDR3 DNA is TGTGCCAGCACCATCATCCCCCCTAGCGGGGGACTCACAGATACGCAGTATTTT. Protein sequence: CASTIIPPSGGLTDTQYF.

This clonotype was recorded at least ten times. This chain uses TRBV30 with TRBJ2-3; the D gene could be TRBD1 or TRBD2 (5 bases each). The CDR3 is made up of 17 amino acids. V dropped 0 bases and J dropped 1 base, with 17 bases sitting between them. CDR1 GTSNPN and CDR2 SVGIG come from the germline V gene (reference sequence). As DNA, the CDR3 is TGTGCCTGGAGTGTACTGGGGACCCCAGTGGGCACAGATACGCAGTATTTT. This translates into CAWSVLGTPVGTDTQYF.

The rearrangement joins TRBV20-1 to TRBJ1-2, with TRBD1 matching over 11 bases. V lost 4 bases and J lost 8; bases outside the gene matches: 9. This CDR3 is built from 14 residues. Germline CDR1 reads DFQATT; CDR2 reads SNEGSKA (reference sequence). CDR3 in DNA: TGCAGTGCTACACCCGGACAGGGGGCGGGCGGCTACACCTTC. Translated: CSATPGQGAGGYTF.

This clonotype was recorded a few times. This chain uses TRBV24-1 with TRBJ2-2; 10 bases line up with TRBD1. The germline V gene encodes CDR1 KGHDR and CDR2 SFDVKD. The V and J ends lost 0 bases and 3 bases, in that order; junction bases with no gene match: 0. The CDR3 is made up of 16 amino acids. Written as DNA, the CDR3 is TGTGCCACCAGTGATTTGGGGACAGGGGACACCGGGGAGCTGTTTTTT. As protein: CATSDLGTGDTGELFF.

This clonotype was seen many times. The chain carries TRBV6-1 and TRBJ2-1; D unresolved. The germline V gene encodes CDR1 MNHNS and CDR2 SASEGT. The CDR3 totals 14 residues. Between the trimmed V and J ends, which lost 2 bases and 0 bases, there was a span of 5 bases. The CDR3 reads CASSEPFSYNEQFF. The DNA of the CDR3 is TGTGCCAGCAGTGAACCGTTCTCCTACAATGAGCAGTTCTTC.

This clonotype was recorded at least ten times. The chain combines TRBV12-3 or TRBV12-4 with TRBJ2-5, with 8 bases identical to TRBD2. V lost 7 bases, J lost 4 bases, and 5 bases stayed unmatched. The CDR3 consists of 13 residues. DNA for the CDR3: TGTGCCAGCACCTCTCTAGCGGGAGAGACCCAGTACTTC. Encoded protein: CASTSLAGETQYF.

The table lists this clonotype with many counts. This chain links TRBV18 with TRBJ2-2; D possibly corresponds to TRBD2 (5 bases). The CDR3 extends over 15 amino acids. V shed 3 bases and J shed 4 bases, with 12 bases lying between them. Germline CDR1 and CDR2: KGHSH and LQKENI. The CDR3 loop is CASSPQEEPTGELFF. CDR3 DNA sequence: TGTGCCAGCTCACCGCAGGAGGAGCCCACCGGGGAGCTGTTTTTT.

This clonotype came up many times. The chain is built from TRBV20-1 and TRBJ2-5; D ambiguous. Germline V lookup: CDR1 DFQATT, CDR2 SNEGSKA (reference sequence). The CDR3 has 13 amino acids. V was trimmed by 6 bases and J by 3 bases, leaving 14 bases between them. The CDR3 loop reads CSAGSTDEETQYF. DNA of the CDR3: TGCAGTGCGGGGTCGACGGACGAAGAGACCCAGTACTTC.

This sequence joins TRBV19 and TRBJ1-1, with 7 positions matching TRBD1. This CDR3 has 14 amino acids. V lost 5 bases, J lost 4 bases, and 7 bases stayed unmatched. Germline V gene sequence: CDR1 LNHDA, CDR2 SQIVND (reference sequence). CDR3 sequence: CASSPSDRSTEAFF. The CDR3, as DNA: TGTGCCAGTAGTCCCTCGGACAGGTCCACTGAAGCTTTCTTT. Looking up the rest from reference TRBV19 and TRBJ1-1 gives the full variable domain: DGGITQSPKYLFRKEGQNVTLSCEQNLNHDAMYWYRQDPGQGLRLIYYSQIVNDFQKGDIAEGYSVSREKKESFPLTVTSAQKNPTAFYLCASSPSDRSTEAFFGQGTRLTVV.

The sample holds a few counts of this clonotype. The rearrangement uses TRBV20-1 and TRBJ1-3; D not certain. The CDR3 totals 12 residues. CDR1 is DFQATT, CDR2 SNEGSKA, per germline (reference sequence). V was pared by 6 bases and J by 4 bases, with 10 bases between. The CDR3 here is CSAALKGNTIYF. As DNA, the CDR3 is TGCAGTGCAGCCTTAAAAGGAAACACCATATATTTT.

This clonotype has ten or more counts. The chain has TRBV6-1 and TRBJ1-1, with 7 bases identical to TRBD1. This CDR3 is built from 12 residues. V shed 11 bases and J 0 bases; nucleotides not matched to a gene: 3. In germline, CDR1 is MNHNS, CDR2 SASEGT. CDR3 protein: CAGGQLNTEAFF. CDR3 DNA: TGTGCCGGGGGACAGTTGAACACTGAAGCTTTCTTT.

The rearrangement joins TRBV18 to TRBJ1-2; 7 nucleotides match TRBD1. The CDR3 contains 16 residues. J gave up 4 bases and V 2 bases, and 10 bases lay outside the gene matches. CDR1 is KGHSH and CDR2 is LQKENI in the germline V gene. The CDR3, as DNA: TGTGCCAGCTCACCATCCCAGGGACAGCCCTCCTATGGCTACACCTTC. The encoded protein is CASSPSQGQPSYGYTF.

This clonotype was counted between two and nine times. The V call is TRBV2, the J call TRBJ2-7; possibly TRBD2 for D (6 bases). Germline V gene data show CDR1 as SNHLY and CDR2 as FYNNEI. Deletions cut 4 bases from V and 5 bases from J, with 12 bases between. The CDR3 consists of 13 residues. In nucleotides, the CDR3 is TGTGCCAGCAGTGCCCCTACTAGCCACGAGCAGTACTTC. This translates into CASSAPTSHEQYF.

A word on this clonotype: This may be a read error: a much more frequent sequence differs by one nucleotide. Likely a read error: the CDR3 ends without its conserved phenylalanine or tryptophan. The rearrangement links TRBV19 to TRBJ1-5; the D is unclear. The germline V gene encodes CDR1 LNHDA and CDR2 SQIVND (reference sequence). The CDR3 loop spans 15 amino acids. V gave up 4 bases and J gave up 7 bases, with 17 bases separating them. CDR3 DNA sequence: TGTGCCAGTAGTAAAATGGGCTCGGCGGTACAGCCCCAGCATTCT. It yields the protein CASSKMGSAVQPQHS.